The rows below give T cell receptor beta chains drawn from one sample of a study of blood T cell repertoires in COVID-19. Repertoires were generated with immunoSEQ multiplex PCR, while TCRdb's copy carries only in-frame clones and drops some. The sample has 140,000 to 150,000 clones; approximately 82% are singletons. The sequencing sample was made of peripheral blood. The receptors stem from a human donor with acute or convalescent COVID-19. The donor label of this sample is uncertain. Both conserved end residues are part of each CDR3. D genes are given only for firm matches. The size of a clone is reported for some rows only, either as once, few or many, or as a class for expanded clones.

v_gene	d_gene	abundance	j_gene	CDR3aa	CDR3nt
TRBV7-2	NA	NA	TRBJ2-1	CASSLKSGNEQFF	TGTGCCAGCAGCTTAAAAAGCGGCAATGAGCAGTTCTTC
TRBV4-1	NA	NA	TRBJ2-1	CASSQSEPGHEQFF	TGCGCCAGCAGCCAGAGTGAGCCGGGACACGAGCAGTTCTTC
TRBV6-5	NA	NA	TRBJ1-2	CAGRDGGYGYTF	TGTGCCGGGAGAGACGGGGGCTATGGCTACACCTTC
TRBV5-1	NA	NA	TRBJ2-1	CASSSLQVPTYNEQFF	TGCGCCAGCAGCTCCTTGCAGGTCCCAACCTACAATGAGCAGTTCTTC
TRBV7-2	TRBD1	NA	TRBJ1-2	CASSLTGGSGYTF	TGTGCCAGCAGCTTAACAGGGGGCAGTGGCTACACCTTC
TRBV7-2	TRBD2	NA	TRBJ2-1	CASSPRGGPGTYNEQFF	TGTGCCAGCAGCCCCCGGGGGGGTCCGGGTACCTACAATGAGCAGTTCTTC
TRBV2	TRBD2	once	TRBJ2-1	CASRERLAIYNEQFF	TGTGCCAGCAGGGAGAGACTAGCAATATACAATGAGCAGTTCTTC
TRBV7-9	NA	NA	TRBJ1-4	CASSFGGNEKLFF	TGTGCCAGCAGCTTCGGGGGTAATGAAAAACTGTTTTTT
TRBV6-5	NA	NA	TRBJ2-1	CASRRGRGTNEQFF	TGTGCCAGCAGACGAGGGAGGGGGACCAATGAGCAGTTCTTC
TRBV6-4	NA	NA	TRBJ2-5	CASSAQAGETQYF	TGTGCCAGCAGTGCCCAAGCGGGCGAGACCCAGTACTTC
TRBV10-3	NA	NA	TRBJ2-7	CAMQGILIGEQYF	TGTGCCATGCAGGGAATATTAATTGGGGAGCAGTACTTC
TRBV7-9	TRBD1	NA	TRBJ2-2	CASSLTTGGNTGELFF	TGTGCCAGCAGCTTAACGACAGGGGGAAACACCGGGGAGCTGTTTTTT
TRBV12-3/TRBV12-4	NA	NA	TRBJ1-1	CASSRVPTEAFF	TGTGCCAGCAGCAGGGTCCCCACTGAAGCTTTCTTT
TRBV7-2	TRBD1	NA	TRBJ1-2	CASVPLAGQGAGGYTF	TGTGCCAGCGTTCCCCTAGCTGGACAGGGGGCTGGCGGCTACACCTTC
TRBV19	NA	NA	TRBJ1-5	CASRGGLSNQPQHF	TGTGCCAGCCGCGGGGGGCTGAGCAATCAGCCCCAGCATTTT
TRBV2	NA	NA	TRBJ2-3	CASSDRDLEYF	TGTGCCAGCAGTGATCGGGACTTGGAGTATTTT
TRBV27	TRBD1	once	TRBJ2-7	CASSLGTGIYEQYF	TGTGCCAGCAGTTTAGGGACAGGGATCTACGAGCAGTACTTC
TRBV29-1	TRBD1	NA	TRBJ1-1	CSAVQGAVTEAFF	TGCAGCGCCGTACAGGGGGCAGTAACTGAAGCTTTCTTT
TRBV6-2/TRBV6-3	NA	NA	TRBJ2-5	CASSYTTRGETQYF	TGTGCCAGCAGTTACACCACCAGGGGAGAGACCCAGTACTTC
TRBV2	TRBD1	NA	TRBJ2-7	CASSKDRDEQYF	TGTGCCAGCAGTAAGGACAGGGACGAGCAGTACTTC
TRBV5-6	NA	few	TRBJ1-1	CASSSLGGTEAFF	TGTGCCAGCAGCTCCTTGGGGGGCACTGAAGCTTTCTTT
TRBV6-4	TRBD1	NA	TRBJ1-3	CASSSRQGTGDPTGNTIYF	TGTGCCAGCAGTTCCCGCCAGGGGACAGGGGACCCCACTGGAAACACCATATATTTT